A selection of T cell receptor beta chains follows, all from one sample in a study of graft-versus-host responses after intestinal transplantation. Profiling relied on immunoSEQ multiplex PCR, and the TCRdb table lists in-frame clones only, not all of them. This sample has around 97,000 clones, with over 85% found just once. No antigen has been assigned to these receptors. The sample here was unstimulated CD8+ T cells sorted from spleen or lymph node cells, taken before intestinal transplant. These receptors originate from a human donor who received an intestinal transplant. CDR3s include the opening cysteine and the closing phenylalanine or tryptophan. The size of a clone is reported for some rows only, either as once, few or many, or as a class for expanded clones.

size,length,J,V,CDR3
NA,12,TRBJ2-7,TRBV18,CASSLDNYEQYF
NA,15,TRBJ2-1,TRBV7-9,CASSPRGAENNEQFF
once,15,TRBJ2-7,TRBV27,CASSRPADGYYEQYF
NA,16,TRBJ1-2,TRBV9,CASSPAVQGNFYGYTF
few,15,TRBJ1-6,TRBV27,CASSLGGQGNSPLHF
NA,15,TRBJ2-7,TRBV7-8,CASSIGDWASYEQYF
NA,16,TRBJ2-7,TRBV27,CATNPGGTTSSYEQYF
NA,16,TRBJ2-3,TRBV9,CASSLRASGLGDTQYF
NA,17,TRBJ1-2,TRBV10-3,CAISGGDRASEIYGYTF
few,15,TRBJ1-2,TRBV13,CASSSLNGAVYGYTF
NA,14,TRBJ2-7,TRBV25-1,CASSEYKASYEQYF
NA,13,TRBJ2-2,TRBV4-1,CASSHPYTGELFF
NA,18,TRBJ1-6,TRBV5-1,CASSSTVGWGAYNSPLHF
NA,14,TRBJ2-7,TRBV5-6,CASSTGGGSYEQYF
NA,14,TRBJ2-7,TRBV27,CASSFGHHSYEQYF
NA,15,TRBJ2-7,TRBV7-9,CASSLVHSSSYEQYF
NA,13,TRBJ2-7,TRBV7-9,CASSLGREGEQYF
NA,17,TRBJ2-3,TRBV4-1,CASSPSGARSSTDTQYF
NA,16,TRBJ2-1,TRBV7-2,CASSLSGTGPYNEQFF
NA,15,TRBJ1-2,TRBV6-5,CASAPSQGGNYGYTF
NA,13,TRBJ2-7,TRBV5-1,CASSLTGTYEQYF
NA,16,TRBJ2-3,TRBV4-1,CASSQAQSGYTDTQYF
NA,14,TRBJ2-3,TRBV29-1,CSVERDSILDTQYF
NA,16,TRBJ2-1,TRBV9,CASSDGGSGGTNEQFF
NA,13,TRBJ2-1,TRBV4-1,CASSQAGGGEQFF